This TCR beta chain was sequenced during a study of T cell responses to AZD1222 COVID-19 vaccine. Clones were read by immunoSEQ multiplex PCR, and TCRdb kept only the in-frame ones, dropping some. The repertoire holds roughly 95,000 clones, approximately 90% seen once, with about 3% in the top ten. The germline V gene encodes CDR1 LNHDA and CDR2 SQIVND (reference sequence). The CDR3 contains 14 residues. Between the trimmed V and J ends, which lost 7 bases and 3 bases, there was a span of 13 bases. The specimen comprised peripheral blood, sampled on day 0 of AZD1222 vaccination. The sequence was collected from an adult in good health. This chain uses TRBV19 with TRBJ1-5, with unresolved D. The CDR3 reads CASKSRSPNQPQHF. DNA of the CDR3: TGTGCCAGTAAATCCAGGTCCCCCAATCAGCCCCAGCATTTT.